The 14 T cell receptor beta chains presented below share a single source sample, sequenced in a study of cytomegalovirus exposure and HLA in healthy donors. The PCR ran on 60 Vbeta and 13 Jbeta primers. Measured with immunoSEQ multiplex PCR; TCRdb has only the in-frame clones, and not every one. The sample consists of approximately 200,000 clones, 78% of them appearing once. Input material: PBMCs. The receptors here all came from a woman aged 30 to 39 in good health and CMV-seropositive.

The CDR3 nucleotides are TGCGCCAGCAGCTTGCAGGGACTAGAGACCGAGACCCAGTACTTC. It is translated as CASSLQGLETETQYF. The chain carries TRBV5-1 and TRBJ2-5, with 8 bases aligning to TRBD2. Trimming at V came to 1 base and at J to 5 bases, leaving 7 bases not matched to a gene. The CDR3 has 15 residues. Germline assignment: CDR1 SGHRS and CDR2 YFSETQ.

The rearrangement joins TRBV2 to TRBJ2-1, with D unclear. In germline, CDR1 is SNHLY, CDR2 FYNNEI. This CDR3 is built from 13 residues. V dropped 8 bases and J dropped 6 bases, with 14 bases sitting between them. The DNA for the CDR3 is TGTGCCAGCCTCACAAACGCCCCCAATGAGCAGTTCTTC. It encodes CASLTNAPNEQFF.

V usage is TRBV7-2 and J usage is TRBJ2-1, with 9 bases identical to TRBD2. The CDR3 is 15 amino acids. The germline gives CDR1 SGHTA, CDR2 FQGNSA. Losses at the gene ends were 10 bases for V and 7 bases for J; bases not matched to a gene: 14. Here the CDR3 reads CATDEWAGGGNEQFF. CDR3 sequence (DNA): TGTGCCACCGATGAGTGGGCGGGGGGGGGTAATGAGCAGTTCTTC.

The CDR3 DNA reads as TGCAGCGTCACAGGGGGGGGCACTGAAGCTTTCTTT. Translation gives CSVTGGGTEAFF. The rearrangement uses TRBV29-1 and TRBJ1-1, with TRBD1 identical over 8 bases. This CDR3 is built from 12 residues. The germline gives CDR1 SQVTM, CDR2 ANQGSEA. J gave up 4 bases and V 6 bases, and 4 bases lay outside the gene matches.

On this clone: This same CDR3 is encoded by further DNA sequences in the sample. This sequence joins TRBV27 and TRBJ1-1; D is perhaps TRBD1 (6 bases). CDR1 is MNHEY and CDR2 is SMNVEV in the germline V gene (reference sequence). This CDR3 is 14 amino acids long. V lost 5 bases and J lost 7, with 17 bases in between. Written as DNA, the CDR3 is TGTGCCAGCAGTAGAACAGGGTCTAGGGGTGAAGCTTTCTTT. Translating it yields CASSRTGSRGEAFF.

The chain carries TRBV28 and TRBJ1-1; D possibly corresponds to TRBD1 (5 bases). V lost 3 bases and J lost 1, with 15 bases in between. This CDR3 has 16 residues. The germline gives CDR1 MDHEN, CDR2 SYDVKM. This CDR3 reads CASSFTGRLWNTEAFF. CDR3 DNA sequence: TGTGCCAGCAGTTTTACAGGTCGACTTTGGAACACTGAAGCTTTCTTT.

J is TRBJ1-2 and V is TRBV23-1; D uncertain. TRBV23-1 is an ORF for which the function is uncertain. V lost 6 bases, J lost 8 bases, and 10 bases lay in between. The CDR3 length is 11 residues. The CDR3 is CASSRLLGYTF. The CDR3 DNA reads TGCGCCAGCAGCCGACTCTTGGGCTACACCTTC.

The chain is built from TRBV19 and TRBJ2-5; possible D gene TRBD1, 5 bases. Germline V CDR1 and CDR2: LNHDA, SQIVND (reference sequence). Trimming shortened V by 3 bases and J by 5 bases, and 16 bases separated the two germline ends. The CDR3 spans 15 residues. CDR3 sequence (DNA): TGTGCCAGTAGTATCAGGGCTCTCCAAGTGGAGACCCAGTACTTC. This gives the protein CASSIRALQVETQYF.

The chain combines TRBV6-5 with TRBJ2-5; 9 bases align to TRBD2. In germline, CDR1 is MNHEY, CDR2 SVGAGI. J was trimmed by 7 bases and V by 5 bases; bases with no gene match: 2. The CDR3 spans 12 residues. The CDR3 sequence is CASSRAGGTQYF. The CDR3 DNA reads as TGTGCCAGCAGTCGAGCGGGGGGGACCCAGTACTTC.

The J gene is TRBJ2-5, the V gene TRBV7-9, with 7 bases that match TRBD2. The CDR3 totals 11 residues. The V gene's germline CDR1 is SEHNR and CDR2 FQNEAQ (reference sequence). Trimming cost V 5 bases and J 7 bases; bases outside gene matches: 1. CDR3 in amino acids: CASSRGGTQYF. In DNA, the CDR3 is TGTGCCAGCAGCCGCGGGGGGACCCAGTACTTC.

The V call is TRBV6-1, the J call TRBJ1-2; TRBD1 aligns across 8 bases. J was trimmed by 4 bases and V by 0 bases; bases with no gene match: 4. This CDR3 is 15 amino acids long. Germline V gene data show CDR1 as MNHNS and CDR2 as SASEGT. This chain's CDR3 is CASSEATGVGYGYTF. Here the CDR3 DNA reads TGTGCCAGCAGTGAAGCGACAGGGGTTGGCTATGGCTACACCTTC.

V gene TRBV2 combines with J gene TRBJ2-7; 8 nucleotides match TRBD2. The length of the CDR3 is 15 residues. V was pared by 10 bases and J by 0 bases, with 11 bases of the junction left unmatched. Germline V gene data show CDR1 as SNHLY and CDR2 as FYNNEI. In nucleotides, the CDR3 is TGTGCCACCCACCTGGAGCGGGGGTACTCCTACGAGCAGTACTTC. This translates into CATHLERGYSYEQYF.

This chain links TRBV6-1 with TRBJ2-7; 10 nucleotides align to TRBD1. Trimming removed 3 bases from V and 5 bases from J; junction bases left unmatched: 10. CDR3 length: 16 amino acids. CDR1 and CDR2 from the germline V gene are MNHNS and SASEGT. For the CDR3, the DNA is TGTGCCAGCAGTGATGAAGGGGACAGGGGATTCCACGAGCAGTACTTC. This sequence encodes CASSDEGDRGFHEQYF.

This chain joins TRBV5-1 and TRBJ2-1; 13 bases are shared with TRBD2. The CDR3 runs to 16 residues. Germline CDR1 reads SGHRS; CDR2 reads YFSETQ. Trimming removed 2 bases from V and 9 bases from J; junction bases left unmatched: 8. The CDR3 sequence: CASSLLLAGGGGEQFF. CDR3 bases: TGCGCCAGCAGCTTATTACTAGCGGGAGGGGGGGGTGAGCAGTTCTTC.